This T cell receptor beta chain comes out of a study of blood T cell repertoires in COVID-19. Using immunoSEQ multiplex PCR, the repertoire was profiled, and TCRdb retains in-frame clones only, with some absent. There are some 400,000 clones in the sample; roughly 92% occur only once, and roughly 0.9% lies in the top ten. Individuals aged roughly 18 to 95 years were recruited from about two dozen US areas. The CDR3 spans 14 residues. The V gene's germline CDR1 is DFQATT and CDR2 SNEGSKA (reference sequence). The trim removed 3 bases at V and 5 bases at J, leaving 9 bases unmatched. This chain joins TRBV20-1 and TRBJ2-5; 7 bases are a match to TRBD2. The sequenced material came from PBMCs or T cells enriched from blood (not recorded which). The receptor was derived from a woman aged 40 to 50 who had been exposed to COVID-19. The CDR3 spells CSASFAGEAETQYF. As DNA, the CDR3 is TGCAGTGCTAGTTTTGCGGGAGAGGCGGAGACCCAGTACTTC.